This T cell receptor (beta chain) was found in a study of T cells in Graves' hyperthyroidism and ophthalmopathy (dated by TCRdb to between 2017 and 2020). Regarding the research as a whole: Peripheral blood was sampled at the time of initial diagnosis, prior to any treatment. A discovery cohort of roughly 100 patients, about 43 with Graves' ophthalmopathy and approximately 55 with stable Graves' hyperthyroidism, was used to find distinguishing TCR V-J signatures. Thyroid tissue and blood T-cell repertoires from six Graves' hyperthyroidism patients were also compared in the study. TCR Vbeta CDR3 sequencing of some 140 peripheral blood samples (more than 40 ophthalmopathy, about 80 hyperthyroidism and roughly 17 progressor patients) is reported in the paper. The approximately 95 discovery patients were divided at random into training and test sets in a 7:3 ratio. After blood sampling, hyperthyroidism patients were treated with methimazole at a starting dose of 30 mg daily, and ophthalmopathy patients were treated with high-dose intravenous methylprednisolone. Prospective prediction of ophthalmopathy was tested in an independent validation cohort of 18 hyperthyroidism patients and 15 to 17 patients who later progressed to ophthalmopathy. What the research found in general, with its limitations: In validation, the model predicted progression to ophthalmopathy a median of roughly 6.1 months before onset, with approximately 68% sensitivity and nearly 75% specificity. Most expanded thyroid clonotypes (frequency above 0.001) were also found in blood, which suggests that blood repertoires may mirror thyroid immune responses. Sample size was not statistically predetermined, and blinding of investigators to group allocation was not performed. Ophthalmopathy was separated from stable hyperthyroidism by a 13 V-J signature model, with approximately 90% sensitivity and around 81% specificity obtained in cross-validation and 80%/75% obtained in testing.

The CDR3 has 14 amino acids, counting the end cysteine and phenylalanine. Just the 42-base CDR3 DNA is kept, in frame starting at base 1. In the germline V gene, CDR1 corresponds to MNHNS and CDR2 to SASEGT. Germline trimming amounts to 6 bases on V and 5 bases on J, with 7 as the count of junction bases outside the gene matches. Hyperthyroidism patients were newly diagnosed, had a disease duration of under 2 months, and were aged 18 to 65 years. Patients with uncontrolled infections, other autoimmune diseases, pregnancy or lactation were excluded. Diagnoses relied on clinical symptoms, serum thyroxine and TRAb, thyroid ultrasound and orbital computed tomography. Blood from progressor patients was collected at the time of first diagnosis with hyperthyroidism, before any ophthalmopathy symptoms had appeared. Ficoll-Paque density gradient centrifugation was used to isolate PBMCs from about 9 ml of fresh peripheral blood. Progressor patients were initially diagnosed with Graves' hyperthyroidism and developed ophthalmopathy during follow-up. Total RNA was extracted with Trizol reagent, and quality was checked on an Agilent 2100 Bioanalyzer.

The TCR beta CDR3 regions were amplified from RNA transcripts. The first round of RT-PCR for the TCR CDR3 was performed with the HTBI primer set and the Qiagen OneStep RT-PCR kit. A second multiplex PCR round built the libraries, followed by size selection and purification. Paired-end sequencing of the libraries was performed with 100 bp reads on an Illumina HiSeq2000. In the source study's methods: SOAPnuke was used to process the raw data, removing reads that contained adapters or uncalled bases, had a mean Phred below 15, or lacked an exact match to the constant primer or identifier. COPE v1.2.5 was used to merge high-quality paired reads, and clonotypes were defined as unique nucleotide sequences. Clonotypes were aligned to IMGT TRBV, TRBD and TRBJ reference segments using MiTCR v1.1. Analysis was restricted to V-J combinations with a frequency above 0.0001, which covered about 99% of repertoires. A TCS score was defined as the ratio between F50 (clonal expansion) and ExV (chaos), using BLOSUM62-based TCRdist between CDR3 peptides within each V-J. Welch's t-statistics and random forest reduced fewer than 600 V-J features to some 14, which were used in a naive Bayes classifier (R e1071). In-frame beta chains were kept once TCRdb had trimmed the public reads at Q25 with fastp and called clones with MiXCR. All rows with the same CDR3 protein become a single entry with the most common DNA and genes. The V and J calls shown here were made by TCRdb, not taken from the authors' results. The sample table shows about 300,000 distinct CDR3 sequences, and 20% to 25% are seen once. The ten largest make up roughly 24% of the sample.

In its sample, this clonotype was seen many times. There is no known antigen for this receptor. One base away there is no much larger clone; base qualities are not given. The rearranged chain carries TRBV6-1 and TRBJ1-1; a stretch of 9 junction bases matches TRBD1. The sequence was obtained from a man in his forties with Graves' hyperthyroidism that later progressed to Graves' ophthalmopathy. Sequenced sample: blood. The CDR3 loop reads CASRTTGGGTEAFF. The sequenced DNA is TGTGCCAGCAGAACAACAGGGGGCGGGACTGAAGCTTTCTTT.